This entry is about one T cell receptor (beta chain). Its antigen remains unknown. The use of a sample-barcoded 5' primer and a J-beta primer mix characterized a second PCR of roughly 7 to 11 cycles. Each CDR3 protein is one row after TCRdb ran MiXCR on the 5' RACE reads. The data contain roughly 930,000 distinct CDR3 sequences, around 46% of them singletons. Total RNA extraction produced at least 6 micrograms (per sample) for the study. The data are from a study of blood T cells in healthy people across ages. Notes on the study in general: Diversity was higher, and naive CD4+ cells more numerous, in long-lived donors than in aged donors. With naive T cell percentage, TCR beta diversity showed a strong correlation. The CMV status of each donor remained undetermined, and this could have confounded shifts in expanded clonotypes.

Germline CDR1 reads SQVTM; CDR2 reads ANQGSEA. This CDR3 region has 15 residues. The V gene end was trimmed by 6 bases and the J gene end by 3 bases; junction bases not matched to a gene: 10. The sequence derives from a man between 25 and 39 years old in good health. The chain recombines TRBV29-1 with TRBJ2-5, with 10 bases fitting TRBD2. Sequenced sample: blood. The CDR3, as DNA: TGCAGCGTAGGTAGCGGGGGGCTCCGCAAAGAGACCCAGTACTTC. Protein: CSVGSGGLRKETQYF.